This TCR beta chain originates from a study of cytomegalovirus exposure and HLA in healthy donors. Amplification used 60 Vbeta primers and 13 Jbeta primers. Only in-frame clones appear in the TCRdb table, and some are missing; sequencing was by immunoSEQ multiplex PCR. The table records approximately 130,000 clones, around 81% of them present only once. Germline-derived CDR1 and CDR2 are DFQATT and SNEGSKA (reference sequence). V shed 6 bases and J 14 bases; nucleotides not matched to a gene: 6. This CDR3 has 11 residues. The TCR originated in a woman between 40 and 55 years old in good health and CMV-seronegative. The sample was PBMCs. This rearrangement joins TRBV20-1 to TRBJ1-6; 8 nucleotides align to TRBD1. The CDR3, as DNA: TGCAGTGCGCAGGGGGCAGGGGCCCTCCACTTT. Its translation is CSAQGAGALHF.